The 13 T cell receptor beta chains in this list originate from one sample, sequenced in a study of T cell repertoires in cytomegalovirus infection. MiXCR, applied by TCRdb to the reads, yields one record per CDR3 protein. The data hold about 260,000 distinct CDR3 sequences, with roughly 13% observed a single time. Sequenced material: PBMCs. The receptors stem from a human donor in good health (CMV status not recorded). Some clones in this sample may be carry-over from other donors' samples.

The chain recombines TRBV25-1 with TRBJ2-2; perhaps TRBD1 as D (5 bases). From germline, CDR1 is MGHDK and CDR2 SYGVNS. The CDR3 spans 17 residues. Deletions cut 6 bases from V and 2 bases from J, with 19 bases between. CDR3 in DNA: TGTGCCAGCAGCAGAGGAAGGGGCTATTTAAACACCGGGGAGCTGTTTTTT. This translates into CASSRGRGYLNTGELFF.

Many counts were recorded for this clonotype. The genes are TRBV7-8 and TRBJ2-3; D may be TRBD1 (6 bases). V gave up 8 bases and J gave up 1 base, with 13 bases separating them. Germline V gives CDR1 SGHVS, CDR2 FQNEAQ. There are 14 residues in the CDR3. The CDR3 spells CASGPRQGTDTQYF. The CDR3 nucleotides read TGTGCCAGCGGTCCCCGACAGGGCACAGATACGCAGTATTTT.

The V call is TRBV27, the J call TRBJ2-3, with D possibly being TRBD1 (5 bases). Trimming stripped 1 base from V and 5 bases from J, with 10 bases between. CDR1 MNHEY and CDR2 SMNVEV come from the germline V gene (reference sequence). The CDR3 has 14 amino acids. The DNA for the CDR3 is TGTGCCAGCAGTTTATTAGCAGGGAAAGATACGCAGTATTTT. This sequence encodes CASSLLAGKDTQYF.

The table lists this clonotype with many counts. V is TRBV28 and J is TRBJ1-5, with 7 nucleotides matching TRBD1. In germline, CDR1 is MDHEN, CDR2 SYDVKM. Trimming removed 3 bases from V and 4 bases from J; junction bases left unmatched: 12. The CDR3 consists of 17 residues. CDR3 amino acids: CASSFLPGGFRNQPQHF. Here the CDR3 DNA reads TGTGCCAGCAGTTTTCTCCCAGGGGGATTTCGGAATCAGCCCCAGCATTTT.

This clonotype has only a few counts. The chain links TRBV5-4 to TRBJ2-3; TRBD2 matches 13 bases. The CDR3 is made up of 16 amino acids. Germline V lookup: CDR1 SGHNT, CDR2 YYREEE (reference sequence). The V and J ends lost 4 bases and 7 bases, in that order; junction bases with no gene match: 9. CDR3 nucleotides: TGTGCCAGCAGCCTGAGGACTAGCGGGAGTGGGAATACGCAGTATTTT. Residues: CASSLRTSGSGNTQYF.

The chain joins TRBV7-3 to TRBJ2-1; no reliable D call. V shed 1 base and J shed 7 bases, with 11 bases lying between them. This CDR3 contains 14 residues. Germline V CDR1 and CDR2: SGHTA, FQGTGA. The CDR3 protein is CASSLRGSWNEQFF. The CDR3 region has the DNA TGTGCCAGCAGCTTAAGGGGTAGCTGGAATGAGCAGTTCTTC.

The J gene is TRBJ2-7, the V gene TRBV5-1; a possible D gene is TRBD1 (6 bases). The V gene lost 0 bases and the J gene lost 5 bases, with 18 bases spanning the gap. Germline V gene sequence: CDR1 SGHRS, CDR2 YFSETQ. This CDR3 comprises 16 residues. CDR3 amino acids: CASSLAPGALQDEQYF. The CDR3 nucleotides are TGCGCCAGCAGCTTGGCCCCAGGGGCGCTTCAGGACGAGCAGTACTTC.

There are many counts of this clonotype. This rearrangement joins TRBV7-8 to TRBJ2-3, with 13 nucleotides matching TRBD2. CDR3 length: 16 amino acids. Germline V lookup: CDR1 SGHVS, CDR2 FQNEAQ. Losses at the gene ends were 5 bases for V and 1 base for J; bases not matched to a gene: 3. CDR3: CASSRLAGGRTDTQYF. CDR3 in DNA: TGTGCCAGCAGCCGACTAGCGGGAGGACGCACAGATACGCAGTATTTT.

This clonotype was seen ten or more times. This chain connects TRBV7-3 to TRBJ2-1; 10 bases line up with TRBD1. Germline loops: CDR1 SGHTA, CDR2 FQGTGA. This CDR3 spans 16 amino acids. J lost 6 bases, V lost 4 bases, and 9 bases had no gene match. The CDR3 coding sequence is TGTGCCAGCAGCTATTTCGACAGGGGGCGGGTCAATGAGCAGTTCTTC. Its translation: CASSYFDRGRVNEQFF.

The gene calls are TRBV20-1 and TRBJ1-2; D possibly corresponds to TRBD1 (6 bases). V was trimmed by 2 bases and J by 6 bases, leaving 16 bases between them. The V gene's germline CDR1 is DFQATT and CDR2 SNEGSKA (reference sequence). CDR3 length: 14 amino acids. The CDR3 is CSARSIVGAHGYTF. CDR3 nucleotides: TGCAGTGCTAGATCAATAGTGGGGGCGCATGGCTACACCTTC.

The table lists this clonotype with many counts. The chain combines TRBV12-3 or TRBV12-4 with TRBJ1-1, with D unresolved. This CDR3 spans 12 amino acids. With 7 bases removed from V and 1 base from J, the gap between germline ends came to 7 bases. This CDR3 reads CASNPWNTEAFF. Written as DNA, the CDR3 is TGTGCCAGCAATCCGTGGAACACTGAAGCTTTCTTT.

The J gene is TRBJ1-1, the V gene TRBV9; unclear D gene. Germline CDR1 SGDLS, CDR2 YYNGEE. Trimming removed 4 bases at V and 3 bases at J, with 16 bases between. This CDR3 region has 15 residues. The CDR3 is CASSPHNEWDTEAFF. In nucleotides, the CDR3 is TGTGCCAGCAGCCCCCACAATGAGTGGGACACTGAAGCTTTCTTT.

The chain joins TRBV5-5 to TRBJ1-1; D not certain. The CDR3 loop spans 13 amino acids. With 4 bases removed from V and 7 bases from J, the gap between germline ends came to 14 bases. CDR1 is SGHKS and CDR2 is YYEKEE in the germline V gene (reference sequence). The CDR3 loop reads CASSKYGLGEAFF. CDR3 DNA: TGTGCCAGCAGCAAGTACGGGCTTGGTGAAGCTTTCTTT.